This T cell receptor (beta chain) was retrieved from a study of blood T cell repertoires in COVID-19. Turning to the study itself: Whether acute or convalescent, the COVID-19 samples came from the United States, Italy and Spain. Sources were T cells, B-cell-depleted T cells, or PBMCs; the material itself was cDNA or gDNA.

The protocol was immunoSEQ multiplex PCR, while the TCRdb copy is restricted to in-frame clones and leaves out a portion. This sample has under 500,000 clones, with 85% to 90% found just once. The sequence was obtained from a woman in her twenties or thirties with acute or convalescent COVID-19. The sequenced sample consisted of peripheral blood.

CDR3 protein: CASSIVTGAWIGYTF. The CDR3, as DNA: TGTGCCAGTAGTATAGTAACAGGGGCATGGATCGGCTACACCTTC. The chain couples TRBV19 to TRBJ1-2; 7 bases fit TRBD1. The CDR3 length is 15 residues. V trimming: 1 base; J trimming: 8 bases; junction bases outside the gene matches: 10. Germline CDR1 and CDR2: LNHDA and SQIVND (reference sequence).